This T cell receptor beta chain was captured in a study of T cell responses to AZD1222 COVID-19 vaccine. Whole-study findings and limits: Spike-specific TCR breadth and depth both grew after two AZD1222 doses.

TCRdb keeps only in-frame clones here, not all; method: immunoSEQ multiplex PCR. This sample has fewer than 200,000 clones, with 88% found just once. The germline V gene has CDR1 LGHNT and CDR2 FRNRAP. The V end lost 0 bases, the J end lost 2 bases, and 13 bases lay between the germline ends. This CDR3 is 16 amino acids long. Comment on this clone: What it binds is unknown.

This chain links TRBV12-5 with TRBJ1-1; D may be TRBD1 (6 bases). This clonotype was sampled from an adult who received the AZD1222 COVID-19 vaccine. The material sequenced was peripheral blood, taken 28 days after the second AZD1222 dose. For the CDR3, the DNA is TGTGCTAGTGGTTTGGTAGGAGGGGGTGGCAACACTGAAGCTTTCTTT. It encodes CASGLVGGGGNTEAFF.